The entry below gives a single TCR beta chain sequence along with its context. Its antigen is undetermined. Generated by immunoSEQ multiplex PCR, the TCRdb table keeps only in-frame clones and is missing some. The data contain approximately 130,000 clones, approximately 86% of them seen just once; the ten biggest clones take up approximately 8.9%. Germline CDR1 reads WNHNN; CDR2 reads SYGVQD (reference sequence). The CDR3 totals 14 residues. V was shortened by 6 bases and J by 7 bases, with 16 bases between the two germline ends. This specimen comes from a study of identifying expanded T cells in peripheral blood. Study-level results: Across healthy donors, higher total template counts meant significantly greater roughly two-week count variance.

The receptor was derived from a person aged 18 to 75 in good health. V usage is TRBV10-1 and J usage is TRBJ2-1; D assignment may be TRBD1 or TRBD2 (5 bases each). Material for sequencing was blood. CDR3 residues: CASSRDPGYNEQFF. In DNA, the CDR3 is TGCGCCAGCAGCCGGGACCCGGGTTATAATGAGCAGTTCTTC.